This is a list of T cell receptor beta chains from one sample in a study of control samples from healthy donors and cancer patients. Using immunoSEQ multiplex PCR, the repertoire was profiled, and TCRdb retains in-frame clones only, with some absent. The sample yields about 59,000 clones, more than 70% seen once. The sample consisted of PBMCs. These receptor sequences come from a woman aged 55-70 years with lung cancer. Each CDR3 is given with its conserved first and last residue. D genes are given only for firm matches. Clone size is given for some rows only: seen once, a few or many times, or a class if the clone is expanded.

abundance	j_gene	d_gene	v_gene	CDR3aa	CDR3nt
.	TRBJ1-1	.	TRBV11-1	CASSFGSNTEAFF	TGTGCCAGCAGCTTCGGGTCCAACACTGAAGCTTTCTTT
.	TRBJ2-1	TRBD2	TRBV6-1	CASSETSGSYGEQFF	TGTGCCAGCAGTGAAACTAGCGGGAGTTACGGTGAGCAGTTCTTC
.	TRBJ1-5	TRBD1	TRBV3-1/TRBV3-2	CASSLGTGNQPQHF	TGTGCCAGCAGTCTCGGGACAGGGAACCAGCCCCAGCATTTT
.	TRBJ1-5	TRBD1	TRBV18	CASSPIGGQANQPQHF	TGTGCCAGCTCACCAATTGGGGGACAGGCCAATCAGCCCCAGCATTTT
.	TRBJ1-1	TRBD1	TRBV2	CASNRGSTEAFF	TGTGCCAGCAACAGGGGATCCACTGAAGCTTTCTTT
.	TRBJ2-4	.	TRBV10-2	CASTGDGNIQYF	TGCGCCAGCACAGGGGATGGAAACATTCAGTACTTC
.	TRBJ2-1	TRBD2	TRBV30	CAWRELAGAYNEQFF	TGTGCCTGGAGGGAACTAGCGGGGGCCTACAATGAGCAGTTCTTC
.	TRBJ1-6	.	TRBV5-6	CASSWGEAEPLHF	TGTGCCAGCAGCTGGGGGGAAGCAGAACCCCTCCACTTT
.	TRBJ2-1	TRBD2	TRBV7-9	CASSKEAGVYNEQFF	TGTGCCAGCAGCAAAGAAGCGGGAGTTTACAATGAGCAGTTCTTC
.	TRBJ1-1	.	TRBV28	CASSSPGLRGGNTEAFF	TGTGCCAGCAGCTCCCCCGGGCTACGGGGAGGGAACACTGAAGCTTTCTTT
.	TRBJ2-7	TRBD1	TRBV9	CASSVGDRAFYEQYF	TGTGCCAGCAGCGTTGGGGACAGGGCATTCTACGAGCAGTACTTC
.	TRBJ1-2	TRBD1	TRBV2	CASSGQGTVYGYTF	TGTGCCAGCAGTGGACAGGGGACTGTCTATGGCTACACCTTC
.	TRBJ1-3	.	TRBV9	CASSVEAEAPGNTIYF	TGTGCCAGCAGCGTAGAGGCCGAAGCACCTGGAAACACCATATATTTT
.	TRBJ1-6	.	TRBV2	CASSESGHIKPLHF	TGTGCCAGCAGTGAAAGTGGACACATTAAACCCCTCCACTTT
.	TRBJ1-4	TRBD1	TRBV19	CASSIYGTANEKLFF	TGTGCCAGTAGTATATACGGGACAGCTAATGAAAAACTGTTTTTT
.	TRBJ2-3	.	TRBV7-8	CASSLRTDTQYF	TGTGCCAGCAGCTTAAGAACAGATACGCAGTATTTT
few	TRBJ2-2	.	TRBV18	CASSLNSGSNTGELFF	TGTGCCAGCTCGCTCAACAGTGGATCGAACACCGGGGAGCTGTTTTTT
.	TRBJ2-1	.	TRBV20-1	CSASARQDSYNEQFF	TGCAGTGCTAGTGCTAGACAGGACTCCTACAATGAGCAGTTCTTC
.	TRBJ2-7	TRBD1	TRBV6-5	CASRIDRGLYEQYF	TGTGCCAGCAGGATAGACAGGGGGCTCTACGAGCAGTACTTC
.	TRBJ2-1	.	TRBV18	CASSPFQSYNEQFF	TGTGCCAGCTCACCGTTTCAGAGCTACAATGAGCAGTTCTTC
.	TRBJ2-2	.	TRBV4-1	CASSQGQPNTGELFF	TGCGCCAGCAGCCAAGGACAGCCGAACACCGGGGAGCTGTTTTTT
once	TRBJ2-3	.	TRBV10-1	CASSESLRVTSDTQYF	TGCGCCAGCAGTGAGTCATTGAGAGTTACCTCAGATACGCAGTATTTT
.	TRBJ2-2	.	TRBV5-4	CASSPTIGQGTGELFF	TGTGCCAGCAGCCCGACTATTGGCCAGGGCACCGGGGAGCTGTTTTTT
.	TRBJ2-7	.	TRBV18	CASSPSGNSYEQYF	TGTGCCAGCTCACCATCCGGGAACTCCTACGAGCAGTACTTC
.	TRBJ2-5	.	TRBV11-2	CASSLTFRETQYF	TGTGCCAGCAGCTTAACTTTCCGGGAGACCCAGTACTTC
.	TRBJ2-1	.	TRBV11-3	CASSLVGSAEQFF	TGTGCCAGCAGCTTAGTAGGGAGTGCTGAGCAGTTCTTC
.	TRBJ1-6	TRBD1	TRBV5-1	CASSLMDRVGSPLHF	TGCGCCAGCAGCTTAATGGACAGGGTTGGCTCACCCCTCCACTTT